This note documents a single T cell receptor (beta chain) sequence. This entry comes from a study of blood T cell repertoires in COVID-19. At the level of the study: The United States, Italy and Spain were the sources of the acute and convalescent COVID-19 samples. The cDNA or gDNA used as material had been derived from T cells, B-cell-depleted T cells, or PBMCs.

Authors' methods: The authors estimated nucleated cell counts from reference gene primer amplification. Clones were read by immunoSEQ multiplex PCR, and TCRdb kept only the in-frame ones, dropping some. V, J and clone size reflect that table, while D and trimming were determined from the DNA. The sample consists of about 140,000 clones, around four fifths of them appearing once. The sequenced sample was peripheral blood. This clonotype originated in a human donor in a cohort sampled during active COVID-19.

In DNA form, the CDR3 reads TGTGCCAGCAGCCACGGACTGTTCCAAGAGACCCAGTACTTC. Amino acids: CASSHGLFQETQYF. The rearrangement joins TRBV4-2 to TRBJ2-5; a possible D gene is TRBD2 (5 bases). V dropped 3 bases and J dropped 1 base, with 9 bases sitting between them. CDR1 is LGHNA, CDR2 YNFKEQ, per germline. This CDR3 region has 14 residues.